This record looks at one T cell receptor (beta chain) sequence and its context. This clone has just a few counts. Its target antigen remains unknown. Base qualities are not recorded, but no much larger clone differs from it by a single base. The record originates from a study of CD8+ T cells in alopecia areata (dated by TCRdb to 2017 to 2018). About the full investigation: Treated patients were enrolled in an open-label pilot trial of oral tofacitinib, 5 to 10 mg twice daily, for moderate-to-severe alopecia areata. Patients stayed on tofacitinib for 6 to 18 months and then had 6 months of follow-up off drug so that delayed response and recurrence could be assessed. The SALT score, which quantifies the percentage of affected scalp surface area, was used to measure disease severity in treated patients. To study T cell clonal expansion in alopecia areata, the researchers applied high-throughput TCRbeta sequencing to both the C3H/HeJ mouse model and human patients. Scalp tissue and sorted CD4+ and CD8+ peripheral blood T cells from patchy and totalis/universalis alopecia areata patients and from healthy controls were covered by human TCRbeta sequencing. Biopsies were taken from tofacitinib-treated patients at baseline and again at 4 and 24 weeks into treatment, and several of those patients also had a later scalp biopsy. Scalp clonality was compared across normal scalp (n=4), patchy alopecia areata scalp (n=8), and alopecia totalis/universalis scalp (n=8). The RNA source kit depended on sample type: the PAXgene miRNA kit for fixed scalp, the miRNeasy kit for PBMCs, and the RNeasy kit for mouse skin. TCRbeta CDR3 regions were amplified by immunoSEQ multiplex PCR using 35 Vbeta forward and 13 Jbeta reverse primers.

The V end gives up 7 bases and the J end 0 bases, leaving 17 bases in the junction not matched to a gene. The germline V gene gives CDR1 as SQVTM and CDR2 as ANQGSEA. Including the terminal cysteine and phenylalanine, the CDR3 comprises 18 residues. Of the read, only the CDR3 DNA is kept; its 54 bases are in frame from base 1. Libraries were constructed by the immunoSEQ multiplex PCR assay. To provide template for TCR sequencing, every sample had RNA extracted and reverse transcribed into cDNA. SuperScript III was used for first-strand cDNA synthesis, primed with a 2:1 mix of oligo-dT and random hexamers. A synthetic immune receptor repertoire was used to measure amplification bias, and any remaining bias was corrected computationally. Regarding the original processing steps: Raw reads were preprocessed for error removal, and CDR3 was defined according to IMGT conventions as running from the conserved cysteine to phenylalanine. Clonality was computed by normalizing Shannon entropy by log2 of the number of productive unique TCRs and subtracting the result from 1. Whether scalp clones were CD4 or CD8 was inferred by matching scalp TCRbeta sequences against CD4 and CD8 repertoires sorted from blood. TCRdb limited this immuneACCESS table to in-frame rearrangements with V and J called. A share of clones is missing; checked studies link under half to unresolved V genes, and the rest is unexplained. The D gene and trimming were derived from the DNA, and the V and J assignments and clone size from that table. The sample includes 200,000 to 250,000 clones, with around two fifths observed a single time. The ten largest clones represent roughly 0.5% of the sample.

The treatment or condition label on this specimen signifies: oral pan-JAK inhibitor, 5-10 mg twice daily. Peripheral blood and lesional scalp punch biopsies were obtained from patients with alopecia areata. PBMCs were separated by density centrifugation and stained for CD3, CD4 and CD8, after which CD4+ and CD8+ T cells were sorted on a FACSAria. Here is what the overall study found, with its caveats: Compared with normal scalp, lesional scalp, particularly in alopecia totalis/universalis, had higher clonality and more expanded CD8+ clones, which suggests antigenic drive. With tofacitinib, both scalp clonality and the number of expanded CD8+ clones among the top 100 scalp clones went down significantly. Shared TCR sequences between patients were less evident than in mice, which may be partly attributable to HLA diversity in the patient population. Many expanded lesional clones were found to persist in scalp and blood during tofacitinib treatment, and relapse after treatment cessation may be partly explained by this persistence. Unlike mouse skin, where gammadelta T cells dominate, normal human skin contains resident alphabeta T cells that get sequenced too, which complicates analysis of the scalp TCR repertoire. The treated cohort was small, with a single nonresponder, so links between baseline CD8+ expansion and response need larger studies.

The sequence came from a human donor with alopecia areata. The sequence is built from TRBV29-1 and TRBJ1-1; the junction holds 10 bases that match TRBD1. The specimen comprised CD4+ T cells sorted from blood, sampled at roughly week 30, from a patient treated with tofacitinib. The nucleotide sequence reads as follows: TGCAGCGCGAAAAAAGGTTCAGGGACAGGGGCTATGAACACTGAAGCTTTCTTT. This encodes CSAKKGSGTGAMNTEAFF.